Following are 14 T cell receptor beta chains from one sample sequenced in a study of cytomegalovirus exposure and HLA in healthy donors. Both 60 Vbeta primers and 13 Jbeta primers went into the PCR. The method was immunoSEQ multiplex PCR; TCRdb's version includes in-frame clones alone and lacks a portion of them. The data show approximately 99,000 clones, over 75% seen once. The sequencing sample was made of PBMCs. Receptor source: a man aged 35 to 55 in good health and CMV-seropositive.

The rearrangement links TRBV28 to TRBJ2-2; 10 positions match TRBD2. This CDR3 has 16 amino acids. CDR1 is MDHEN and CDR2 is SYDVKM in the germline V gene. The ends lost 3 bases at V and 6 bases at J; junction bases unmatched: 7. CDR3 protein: CASSLLAGAEAGELFF. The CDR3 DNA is TGTGCCAGCAGTTTGCTAGCGGGAGCGGAGGCCGGGGAGCTGTTTTTT.

The CDR3 loop reads CASSLFWGGTPTGELFF. The CDR3 DNA is TGTGCCAGCAGCTTATTTTGGGGGGGGACCCCAACCGGGGAGCTGTTTTTT. The chain combines TRBV11-2 with TRBJ2-2, with 7 bases identical to TRBD2. The CDR3 has 17 amino acids. V shed 2 bases, J shed 5 bases, and the junction held 11 bases outside the gene matches. Looked up from germline, CDR1 is SGHAT and CDR2 is FQNNGV.

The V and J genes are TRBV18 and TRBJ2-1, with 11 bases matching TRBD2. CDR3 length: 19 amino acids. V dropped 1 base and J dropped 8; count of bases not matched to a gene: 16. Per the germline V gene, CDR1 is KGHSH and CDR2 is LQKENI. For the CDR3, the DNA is TGTGCCAGCTCACCACGGCCCGGGACTAGCGGCCCCCGTACCGATGAGCAGTTCTTC. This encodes CASSPRPGTSGPRTDEQFF. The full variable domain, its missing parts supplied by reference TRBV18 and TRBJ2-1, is NAGVMQNPRHLVRRRGQEARLRCSPMKGHSHVYWYRQLPEEGLKFMVYLQKENIIDESGMPKERFSAEFPKEGPSILRIQQVVRGDSAAYFCASSPRPGTSGPRTDEQFFGPGTRLTVL.

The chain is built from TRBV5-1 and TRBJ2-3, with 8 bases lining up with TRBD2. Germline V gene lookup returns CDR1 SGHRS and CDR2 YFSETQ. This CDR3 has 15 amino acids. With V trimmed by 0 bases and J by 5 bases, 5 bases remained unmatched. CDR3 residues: CASSLAGGPEDTQYF. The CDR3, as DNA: TGCGCCAGCAGCTTGGCGGGAGGGCCTGAAGATACGCAGTATTTT.

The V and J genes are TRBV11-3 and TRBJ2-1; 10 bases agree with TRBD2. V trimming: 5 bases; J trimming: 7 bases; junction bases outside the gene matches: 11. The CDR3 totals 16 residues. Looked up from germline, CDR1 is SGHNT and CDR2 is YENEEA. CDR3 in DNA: TGTGCCAGCAGCCTGGACAGCGGGAGGGCCGGTAATGAGCAGTTCTTC. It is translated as CASSLDSGRAGNEQFF.

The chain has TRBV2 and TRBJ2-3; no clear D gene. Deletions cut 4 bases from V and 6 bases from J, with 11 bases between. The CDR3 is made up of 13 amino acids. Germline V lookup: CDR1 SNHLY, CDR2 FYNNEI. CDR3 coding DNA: TGTGCCAGCAGTGGAAACGGGTGGGATACGCAGTATTTT. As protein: CASSGNGWDTQYF.

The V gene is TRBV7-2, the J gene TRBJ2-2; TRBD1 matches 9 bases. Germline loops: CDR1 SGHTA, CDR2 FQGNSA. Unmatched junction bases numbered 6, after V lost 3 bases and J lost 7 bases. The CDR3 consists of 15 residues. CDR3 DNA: TGTGCCAGCAGCTTGGGGGACAGGGCGGGCGGGGAGCTGTTTTTT. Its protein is CASSLGDRAGGELFF. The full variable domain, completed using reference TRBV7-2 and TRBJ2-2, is GAGVSQSPSNKVTEKGKDVELRCDPISGHTALYWYRQSLGQGLEFLIYFQGNSAPDKSGLPSDRFSAERTGGSVSTLTIQRTQQEDSAVYLCASSLGDRAGGELFFGEGSRLTVL.

This chain's CDR3 is CASSPRQAGPNTEAFF. In DNA form, the CDR3 reads TGCGCCAGCAGCCCCAGACAGGCCGGGCCGAACACTGAAGCTTTCTTT. This chain joins TRBV4-1 and TRBJ1-1, with D possibly being TRBD1 (6 bases). Germline V gene sequence: CDR1 MGHRA, CDR2 YSYEKL. V lost 4 bases and J 1 base, leaving 16 bases between the germline ends. The CDR3 covers 16 residues.

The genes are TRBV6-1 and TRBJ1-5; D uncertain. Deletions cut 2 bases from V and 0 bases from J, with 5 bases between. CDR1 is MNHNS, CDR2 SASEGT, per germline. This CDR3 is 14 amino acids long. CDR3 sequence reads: CASSEQISNQPQHF. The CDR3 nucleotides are TGTGCCAGCAGTGAACAGATTAGCAATCAGCCCCAGCATTTT.

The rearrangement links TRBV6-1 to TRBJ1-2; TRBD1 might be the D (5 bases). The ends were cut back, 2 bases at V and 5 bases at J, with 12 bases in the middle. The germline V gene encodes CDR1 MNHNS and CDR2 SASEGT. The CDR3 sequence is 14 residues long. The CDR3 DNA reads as TGTGCCAGCAGTGAATCCCCAGGGTCTTATGGCTACACCTTC. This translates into CASSESPGSYGYTF.

CDR3 sequence (DNA): TGTGCCAGCAGCTTAGGGAGGGGTATAGCCAACGTCCTGACTTTC. This translates into CASSLGRGIANVLTF. The chain has TRBV7-9 and TRBJ2-6, with a possible D match to TRBD2 (6 bases). The CDR3 spans 15 residues. The V end was cut by 1 base, the J end by 7 bases, with 11 bases between. Per the germline V gene, CDR1 is SEHNR and CDR2 is FQNEAQ (reference sequence).

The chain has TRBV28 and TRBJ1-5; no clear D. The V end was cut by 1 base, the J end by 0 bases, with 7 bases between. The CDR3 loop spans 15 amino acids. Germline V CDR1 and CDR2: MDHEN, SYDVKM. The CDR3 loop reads CASSLSQYSNQPQHF. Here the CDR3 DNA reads TGTGCCAGCAGTTTATCACAGTATAGCAATCAGCCCCAGCATTTT.

Written as DNA, the CDR3 is TGTGCCAGCAGCAAAGTTAGCAAAAGATTCCAAGAGACCCAGTACTTC. Its protein product is CASSKVSKRFQETQYF. The genes are TRBV21-1 and TRBJ2-5; the D call TRBD2 from the table was never checked on the DNA. TRBV21-1 constitutes a pseudogene. The CDR3 consists of 16 residues.

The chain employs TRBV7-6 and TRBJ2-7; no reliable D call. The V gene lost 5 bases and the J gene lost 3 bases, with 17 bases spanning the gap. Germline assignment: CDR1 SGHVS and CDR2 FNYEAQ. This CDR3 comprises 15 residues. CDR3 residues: CASSEAASRIYEQYF. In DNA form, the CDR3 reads TGTGCCAGCAGCGAGGCCGCCAGCAGAATCTACGAGCAGTACTTC.